Listed below are T cell receptor beta chains from one sample, sequenced in a study of synovial regulatory T cells in juvenile arthritis. TCRdb keeps only in-frame clones here, not all; method: immunoSEQ multiplex PCR. Here the sample table reports fewer than 9,000 clones. The source material was Treg cells from blood. These receptor sequences come from a donor aged 2-30 years with juvenile idiopathic arthritis. Each CDR3 is given with its conserved first and last residue. Rows may omit the clone size; those that give it use once, few, many or a size class.

>medium-sized|14|TRBJ2-1|TRBV5-1
CASSPGQIYNEQFF
>.|12|TRBJ1-1|TRBV2
CASRQTDAGAFF
>.|16|TRBJ2-5|TRBV5-1
CASSLGPAGATETQYF
>medium-sized|14|TRBJ2-4|TRBV19
CASTPQDRENIQYF
>.|15|TRBJ2-6|TRBV7-9
CASSLGGSGANVLTF
>medium-sized|15|TRBJ2-5|TRBV5-1
CASSLGDSFQETQYF
>.|14|TRBJ1-1|TRBV9
CASSVRGYNTEAFF
>.|11|TRBJ2-7|TRBV30
CAWRGAYEQYF
>.|15|TRBJ2-3|TRBV4-2
CASSQVRSSTDTQYF
>.|15|TRBJ2-1|TRBV9
CASSVISGLANEQFF
>.|14|TRBJ2-1|TRBV6-6
CASSFGSSYNEQFF
>.|15|TRBJ1-2|TRBV7-8
CASSLEWTANYGYTF
>.|15|TRBJ1-6|TRBV6-6
CASSYIGSYNSPLHF
>.|14|TRBJ2-3|TRBV5-1
CASSPGLAADTQYF
>.|15|TRBJ2-3|TRBV5-1
CASSRAGRYTDTQYF
>.|17|TRBJ2-2|TRBV11-2
CASSLRLAGRNTGELFF
>.|15|TRBJ1-5|TRBV29-1
CSVATGTGRNQPQHF
>.|18|TRBJ2-7|TRBV28
CASSFPTLTSGRLVEQYF
>.|12|TRBJ1-2|TRBV28
CASSLATYGYTF
>.|21|TRBJ2-3|TRBV7-3
CASSFGPGQGMGNLITDTQYF
>.|15|TRBJ2-7|TRBV11-2
CASSSTPTGTYEQYF
>.|18|TRBJ2-4|TRBV4-3
CASSQADQGARAKNIQYF
>.|15|TRBJ1-2|TRBV5-1
CASSLDYGRYYGYTF
>.|13|TRBJ2-7|TRBV7-9
CASSSIKDDEQYF
>.|13|TRBJ1-1|TRBV5-4
CASSFTGGTEAFF
>.|16|TRBJ2-3|TRBV7-3
CASSYRAGTVTDTQYF
>.|14|TRBJ1-1|TRBV18
CASSGVGLATEAFF
>.|16|TRBJ2-5|TRBV7-9
CASSLVGATYGETQYF
>.|13|TRBJ2-5|TRBV5-4
CASSLSGARAQYF
>.|16|TRBJ1-1|TRBV11-2
CASSPGTGGLDTEAFF
>.|15|TRBJ2-5|TRBV5-1
CASSSGLANRETQYF
>.|13|TRBJ2-3|TRBV7-3
CASSQGLADTQYF
>medium-sized|13|TRBJ2-7|TRBV7-2
CASSSGPSYEQYF
>.|14|TRBJ2-5|TRBV2
CASQPDEGEETQYF
>.|15|TRBJ1-1|TRBV19
CASSIAGQGNTEAFF
>.|12|TRBJ2-7|TRBV5-8
CASSFIVYEQYF
>.|16|TRBJ2-1|TRBV7-3
CASSSQLAGENNEQFF
>.|16|TRBJ2-3|TRBV6-1
CASSEAGRLAEDTQYF
>medium-sized|13|TRBJ2-7|TRBV27
CASLNGVGGPPYF
>.|12|TRBJ2-5|TRBV7-9
CASSLTQETQYF
>.|13|TRBJ1-6|TRBV5-4
CASSSGPNSPLHF
>.|17|TRBJ1-2|TRBV2
CASSEIPTAWGLYGYTF
>.|16|TRBJ1-3|TRBV18
CASSPPGTSSGNTIYF
>.|15|TRBJ1-4|TRBV10-3
CAISESTGGMEKLFF
>.|15|TRBJ2-2|TRBV2
CASSEWDPRTGELFF
>.|15|TRBJ1-3|TRBV6-5
CASSGQGFSGNTIYF
>.|11|TRBJ1-5|TRBV6-1
CASSLRGDLHF
>.|15|TRBJ2-5|TRBV6-1
CASSDLGRGQETQYF
>.|16|TRBJ1-3|TRBV5-1
CASSSGANPSGNTIYF